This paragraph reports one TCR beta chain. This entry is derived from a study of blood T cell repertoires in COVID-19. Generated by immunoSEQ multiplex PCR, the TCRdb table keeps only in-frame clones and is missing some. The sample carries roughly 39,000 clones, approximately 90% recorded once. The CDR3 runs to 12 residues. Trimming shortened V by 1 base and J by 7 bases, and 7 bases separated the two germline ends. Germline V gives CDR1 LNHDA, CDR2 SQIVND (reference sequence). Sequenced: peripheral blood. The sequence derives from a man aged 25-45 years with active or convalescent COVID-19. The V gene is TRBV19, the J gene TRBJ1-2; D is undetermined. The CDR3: CASSIGPGGYTF. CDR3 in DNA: TGTGCCAGTAGTATAGGGCCGGGTGGCTACACCTTC.